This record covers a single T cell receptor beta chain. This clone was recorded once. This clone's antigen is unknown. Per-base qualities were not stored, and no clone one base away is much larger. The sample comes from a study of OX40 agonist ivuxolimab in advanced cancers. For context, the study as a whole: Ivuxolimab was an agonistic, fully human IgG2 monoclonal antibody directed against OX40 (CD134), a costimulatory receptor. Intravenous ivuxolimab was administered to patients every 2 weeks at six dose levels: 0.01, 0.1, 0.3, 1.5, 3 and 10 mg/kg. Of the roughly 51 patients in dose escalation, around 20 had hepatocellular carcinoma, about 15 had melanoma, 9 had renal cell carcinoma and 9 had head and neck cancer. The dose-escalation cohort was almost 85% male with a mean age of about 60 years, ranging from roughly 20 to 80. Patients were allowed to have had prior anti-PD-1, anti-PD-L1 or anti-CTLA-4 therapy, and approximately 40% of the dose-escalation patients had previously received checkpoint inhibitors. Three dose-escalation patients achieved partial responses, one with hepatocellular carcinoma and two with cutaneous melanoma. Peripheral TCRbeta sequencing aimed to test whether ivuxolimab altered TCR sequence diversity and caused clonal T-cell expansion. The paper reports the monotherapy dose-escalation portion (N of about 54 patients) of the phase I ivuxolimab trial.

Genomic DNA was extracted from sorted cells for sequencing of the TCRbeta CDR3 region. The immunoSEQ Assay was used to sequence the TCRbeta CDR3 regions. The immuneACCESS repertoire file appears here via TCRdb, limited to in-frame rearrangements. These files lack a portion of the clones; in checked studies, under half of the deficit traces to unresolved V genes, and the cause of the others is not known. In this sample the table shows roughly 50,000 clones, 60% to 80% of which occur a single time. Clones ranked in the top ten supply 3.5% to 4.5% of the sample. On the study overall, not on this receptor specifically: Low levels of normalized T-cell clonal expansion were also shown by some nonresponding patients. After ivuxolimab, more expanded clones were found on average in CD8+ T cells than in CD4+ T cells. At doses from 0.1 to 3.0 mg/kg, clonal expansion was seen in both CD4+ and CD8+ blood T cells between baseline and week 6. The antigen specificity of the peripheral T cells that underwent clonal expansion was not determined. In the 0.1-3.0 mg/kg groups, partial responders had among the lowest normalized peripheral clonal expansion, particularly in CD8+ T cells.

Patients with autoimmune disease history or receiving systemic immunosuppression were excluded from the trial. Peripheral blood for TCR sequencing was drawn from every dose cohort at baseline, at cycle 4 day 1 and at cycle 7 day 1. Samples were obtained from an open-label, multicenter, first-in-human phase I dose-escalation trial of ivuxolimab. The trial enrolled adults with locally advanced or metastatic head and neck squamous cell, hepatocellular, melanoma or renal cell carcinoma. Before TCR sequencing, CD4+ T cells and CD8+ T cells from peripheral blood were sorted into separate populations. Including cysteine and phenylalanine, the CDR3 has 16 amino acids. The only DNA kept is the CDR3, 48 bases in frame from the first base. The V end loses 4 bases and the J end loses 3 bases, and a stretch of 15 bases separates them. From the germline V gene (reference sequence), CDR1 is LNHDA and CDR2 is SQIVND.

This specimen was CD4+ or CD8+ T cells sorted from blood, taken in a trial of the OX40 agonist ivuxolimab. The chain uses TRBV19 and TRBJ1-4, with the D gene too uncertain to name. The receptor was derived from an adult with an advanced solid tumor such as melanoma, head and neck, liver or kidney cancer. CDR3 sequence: CASSTQRMGSNEKLFF. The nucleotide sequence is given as TGTGCCAGTAGTACTCAGAGGATGGGATCTAATGAAAAACTGTTTTTT.